The rows below give T cell receptor beta chains drawn from one sample of a study of memory CD4+ T cells and cytomegalovirus serostatus. Sequencing used immunoSEQ multiplex PCR; TCRdb keeps in-frame clones, though not all of them. This sample has about 60,000 clones, with 80% found just once. The specimen sequenced was memory CD4+ T cells from blood. The receptors come from an adult in good health and CMV-seronegative. Some clones in this sample may be carry-over from other donors' samples. CDR3s include the opening cysteine and the closing phenylalanine or tryptophan. A D gene is named only where the DNA matches it firmly. Expanded clones get a size class; other rows say once, few or many, or leave the size out.

. | TRBJ1-6 | . | TRBV4-1 | TGCGCCAGCAGCCAAGATGGGAGGTTGAGCTCCTATAATTCACCCCTCCACTTT | CASSQDGRLSSYNSPLHF
. | TRBJ2-1 | TRBD2 | TRBV4-3 | TGCGCCAGCAGCCGGGTAGCGGGGGGGCTGCTAAATGAGCAGTTCTTC | CASSRVAGGLLNEQFF
. | TRBJ2-5 | TRBD1 | TRBV4-1 | TGCGCCAGCAGCCAAGAACAGCGGGGACAGGGCAGAGAGACCCAGTACTTC | CASSQEQRGQGRETQYF
. | TRBJ2-3 | . | TRBV27 | TGTGCCAGCAGTTCCACCCACCACGCGAGCACAGATACGCAGTATTTT | CASSSTHHASTDTQYF
. | TRBJ2-5 | . | TRBV6-4 | TGTGCCAGTCGCAGGGCCCTCCGAGAGACCCAGTACTTC | CASRRALRETQYF
. | TRBJ1-6 | . | TRBV18 | TGTGCCAGCTCAGACTCCTATAATTCACCCCTCCACTTT | CASSDSYNSPLHF
. | TRBJ2-2 | . | TRBV6-5 | TGTGCCAGCAGTTACTCCGAATACACCGGGGAGCTGTTTTTT | CASSYSEYTGELFF
. | TRBJ1-4 | . | TRBV28 | TGTGCCAGCAGTTTATACGCAGGGCCAAATGAAAAACTGTTTTTT | CASSLYAGPNEKLFF
. | TRBJ2-5 | . | TRBV28 | TGTGCCAGCAGTCAGGACACCCAAGAGACCCAGTACTTC | CASSQDTQETQYF
. | TRBJ1-1 | TRBD1 | TRBV7-9 | TGTGCCAGCAGCCCACAGGGGGGTCAGACTGAAGCTTTCTTT | CASSPQGGQTEAFF
. | TRBJ2-3 | TRBD1 | TRBV4-3 | TGCGCCAGCAGCCATCGGACAGGGGGCGCAGATACGCAGTATTTT | CASSHRTGGADTQYF
. | TRBJ2-7 | TRBD2 | TRBV5-5 | TGTGCCAGCAGCTGGACCATAGCGGGAGGGGCCTACGAGCAGTACTTC | CASSWTIAGGAYEQYF
once | TRBJ2-7 | TRBD2 | TRBV5-1 | TGCGCCAGCAGCGGGCTAGCGGGGACCTCCTACGAGCAGTACTTC | CASSGLAGTSYEQYF
. | TRBJ1-1 | . | TRBV29-1 | TGCAGCGTTGCTCACTTCGACACTGAAGCTTTCTTT | CSVAHFDTEAFF
. | TRBJ2-2 | . | TRBV4-1 | TGCGCCAGCAGCCAAGATCCCAGGGCCGTCACCGGGGAGCTGTTTTTT | CASSQDPRAVTGELFF
. | TRBJ1-1 | TRBD1 | TRBV12-5 | TGTGCTAGTGGTTTGGTCGCAGGGGGCAAGAGGACTGAAGCTTTCTTT | CASGLVAGGKRTEAFF
once | TRBJ2-3 | TRBD1 | TRBV9 | TGTGCCAGCAGCGAAACCCCGGGACAGGGGGCAGGGGATACGCAGTATTTT | CASSETPGQGAGDTQYF
. | TRBJ2-5 | . | TRBV2 | TGTGCCAGCCGGGACCGAGCGACCCAGTACTTC | CASRDRATQYF
. | TRBJ1-4 | TRBD1 | TRBV28 | TGTGCCAGCAGCGGACCGGGACAGCTCGAAAAACTGTTTTTT | CASSGPGQLEKLFF
. | TRBJ2-5 | . | TRBV2 | TGTGCCAGCAGCTCAACGGGGGCCGGGGAAGAGACCCAGTACTTC | CASSSTGAGEETQYF